A selection of T cell receptor beta chains follows, all from one sample in a study of T-cell reconstitution after alpha-beta-depleted transplantation in children. MiXCR, run by TCRdb on the PCR reads, gives a single entry per CDR3 protein. In the table there are 250,000 to 300,000 distinct CDR3 sequences, around 10% of which are singletons. Sample: peripheral blood, taken 180 days after TCRalphabeta/CD19-depleted stem cell transplant. The receptors here all came from a male patient aged 2-9 years who had a stem cell transplant for chronic granulomatous disease, so the T cells may come from the graft donor. Each CDR3 is given with its conserved first and last residue. D genes are given only for firm matches. Clone size is given for some rows only: seen once, a few or many times, or a class if the clone is expanded.

v_call	j_call	clone_size	d_call	cdr3_nt	cdr3_aa
TRBV29-1	TRBJ1-1	many	.	TGCAGCGCATTGGACAGACCTGAAGCTTTCTTT	CSALDRPEAFF
TRBV29-1	TRBJ2-7	many	.	TGCAGCGTTGATGGGGGGCATGGCGAGCAGTACTTC	CSVDGGHGEQYF
TRBV4-1	TRBJ1-3	many	.	TGCGCCAGCAGCCAAGAAGGGAACACCATATATTTT	CASSQEGNTIYF
TRBV28	TRBJ2-7	few	TRBD2	TGTGCCAGCAGTTTAGCGGGAGGGACGCTTGGCTCCTACGAGCAGTACTTC	CASSLAGGTLGSYEQYF
TRBV20-1	TRBJ2-3	many	TRBD2	TGCAGTGGTCTAGCGGGAGGGCCAACAGATACGCAGTATTTT	CSGLAGGPTDTQYF
TRBV3-1	TRBJ2-7	many	TRBD2	TGTGCCAGCAGCCACTTTCTAGCGGGAGCCTACGAGCAGTACTTC	CASSHFLAGAYEQYF
TRBV15	TRBJ2-3	many	TRBD1	TGTGCCACCAGCAGACAGGGCGGACAGGTCAGCACAGATACGCAGTATTTT	CATSRQGGQVSTDTQYF
TRBV9	TRBJ1-1	few	.	TGTGCCAGCAGCGGATCAGGGAGTAGGATGAACACTGAAGCTTTCTTT	CASSGSGSRMNTEAFF
TRBV24-1	TRBJ2-2	many	TRBD1	TGTGCCACCAGTGATGCCGGGACAGCTCTCGGGGAGCTGTTTTTT	CATSDAGTALGELFF
TRBV18	TRBJ2-7	many	.	TGTGCCAGCTCACCACCGGAAAAAAAAAATTACGAGCAGTACTTC	CASSPPEKKNYEQYF
TRBV4-1	TRBJ1-3	many	.	TGCGCCAGCAGCCAAGGGGTCCCAGGGGCCGGAAACACCATATATTTT	CASSQGVPGAGNTIYF
TRBV29-1	TRBJ2-7	many	TRBD1	TGCAGCGTTAAGACAGGGTTGGGCTCCTACGAGCAGTACTTC	CSVKTGLGSYEQYF
TRBV27	TRBJ2-7	many	TRBD2	TGTGCCCCTATGGGGCGGGAGAGATACGAGCAGTACTTC	CAPMGRERYEQYF
TRBV7-8	TRBJ2-1	many	TRBD2	TGTGCCAGCAGCTTAGGACTAGCGGGGGGGTATGAGCAGTTCTTC	CASSLGLAGGYEQFF
TRBV7-6	TRBJ1-6	many	.	TGTGCCAGCAGCCCTGCTCTTAGGGGTCAGGGTGATTCACCCCTCCACTTT	CASSPALRGQGDSPLHF
TRBV9	TRBJ2-3	many	TRBD2	TGTGCCAGCAGCGTACTAGCGGGGGGGCCTTCAGATACGCAGTATTTT	CASSVLAGGPSDTQYF
TRBV10-1	TRBJ2-7	few	TRBD1	TGCGCCAGCAGCCCGAGGACAGGGCCGGGTGAGCAGTACTTC	CASSPRTGPGEQYF
TRBV29-1	TRBJ2-3	many	TRBD2	TGCAGCGTTGCTTTTTCTTTGACTAGCGGATACACAGATACGCAGTATTTT	CSVAFSLTSGYTDTQYF
TRBV6-1	TRBJ2-2	many	.	TGTGCCAGCGAATGGCCCACTAGCAACACCGGGGAGCTGTTTTTT	CASEWPTSNTGELFF
TRBV10-3	TRBJ2-3	.	TRBD1	TGTGCCATCAGAGGGACAGGGGCCCCAGATACGCAGTATTTT	CAIRGTGAPDTQYF
TRBV19	TRBJ2-3	few	TRBD1	TGTGCCAGTAGTTCTAACCTCGGACAGGGCCCAGATACGCAGTATTTT	CASSSNLGQGPDTQYF
TRBV20-1	TRBJ2-3	many	TRBD2	TGCAGTGCTAGAGATCGTGTAGCGGGAGCTGCAGATACGCAGTATTTT	CSARDRVAGAADTQYF
TRBV6-1	TRBJ2-7	many	.	TGTGCCAGCAGCCATGAATTGTCGTTGGGCGAGCAGTACTTC	CASSHELSLGEQYF
TRBV2	TRBJ2-1	many	TRBD1	TGTGCCAGCAGGACAGGGGTGTACAATGAGCAGTTCTTC	CASRTGVYNEQFF
TRBV20-1	TRBJ1-1	many	.	TGCAGTGCTACCCCAGGAACAGGGTTGTGGGTAGCTGAAGCTTTCTTT	CSATPGTGLWVAEAFF
TRBV4-3	TRBJ2-3	many	TRBD2	TGCGCCAGCAGCCAAGACGGGAGGGCCGGGGCAGATACGCAGTATTTT	CASSQDGRAGADTQYF
TRBV7-2	TRBJ2-1	many	TRBD2	TGTGCCAGCAGCTCGCCTAGCGGGGGGGCAGGGGAGCAGTTCTTC	CASSSPSGGAGEQFF
TRBV10-3	TRBJ2-3	.	.	TGTGCCATCGGTGAGTCTAGCACAGATACGCAGTATTTT	CAIGESSTDTQYF
TRBV14	TRBJ2-1	.	TRBD2	TGTGCCAGCAGCCAAGAACTAGCGGGGATCCCTCCGTCTTTCCACAATGAGCAGTTCTTC	CASSQELAGIPPSFHNEQFF
TRBV20-1	TRBJ2-7	many	.	TGCAGTGCCTGGATTTTTCAGCAGTACTTC	CSAWIFQQYF
TRBV5-5	TRBJ2-1	few	.	TGTGCCAGCAGCTTGGATTTGGCGGGAATCTCCTACAATGAGCAGTTCTTC	CASSLDLAGISYNEQFF
TRBV20-1	TRBJ2-4	few	.	TGCAGTGCTAGAGATCCCGGCCCTGGCCAGTACTTC	CSARDPGPGQYF
TRBV15	TRBJ2-5	many	.	TGTGCCACCAGCAGGGGCAGGGAGAGCTATCAAGAGACCCAGTACTTC	CATSRGRESYQETQYF
TRBV14	TRBJ1-2	many	.	TGTGCCAGCAGCCAAGTGCAGACCTATGGCTACACCTTC	CASSQVQTYGYTF
TRBV5-1	TRBJ2-2	medium-sized	.	TGCGCCAGCAGCTTGGGGCATCGGGACAAGAACACCGGGGAGCTGTTTTTT	CASSLGHRDKNTGELFF
TRBV20-1	TRBJ2-1	many	TRBD2	TGCAGTGCCATAGCCGGGACTAGCCCCTACAATGAGCAGTTCTTC	CSAIAGTSPYNEQFF
TRBV11-2	TRBJ1-5	many	.	TGTGCCAGCAGCCCATCCGGACAAAGCAATCAGCCCCAGCATTTT	CASSPSGQSNQPQHF
TRBV12-3/TRBV12-4	TRBJ2-1	many	.	TGTGCCAGCCGGGTAGGGGGTTATGAGCAGTTCTTC	CASRVGGYEQFF
TRBV12-3/TRBV12-4	TRBJ2-7	many	.	TGTGCCAGCAGTTTAGGGGGAAGGCGGTACTTC	CASSLGGRRYF